Following are 32 T cell receptor beta chains from one sample sequenced in a study of T-cell reconstitution after alpha-beta-depleted transplantation in children. It was with unique molecular identifiers that the TCRbeta library was prepared. TCRdb re-derived calls from the PCR reads in MiXCR, one entry per CDR3 protein. The sample lists 450,000 to 550,000 distinct CDR3 sequences; 11% were seen once. The material sequenced was PBMCs, mostly from graft donor cells, taken 180 days after TCRalphabeta/CD19-depleted stem cell transplant. The receptor set was obtained from a female patient aged 2-9 years who had a stem cell transplant for aplastic anemia, so the T cells may come from the graft donor.

This clonotype was seen many times. The gene calls are TRBV6-1 and TRBJ2-7; tentative D call: TRBD1 (6 bases). The CDR3 has 14 residues. V was pared by 5 bases and J by 5 bases, with 16 bases between. The germline V gene has CDR1 MNHNS and CDR2 SASEGT. The CDR3, as DNA: TGTGCCAGCAGTCCCAGGGACACCACCGACGAGCAGTACTTC. Residues: CASSPRDTTDEQYF.

This clonotype was counted a few times. The chain uses TRBV7-8 and TRBJ2-3; tentatively, D is TRBD1 or TRBD2 (6 bases each). V dropped 5 bases and J dropped 0 bases, with 18 bases sitting between them. This CDR3 comprises 17 residues. Germline lookup yields CDR1 SGHVS and CDR2 FQNEAQ. The CDR3 DNA is TGTGCCAGCAGCAAAGTGTCCGGGGGCGGGAGCACAGATACGCAGTATTTT. It specifies CASSKVSGGGSTDTQYF.

The rearrangement links TRBV19 to TRBJ1-2; tentative D call: TRBD1 (5 bases). V lost 9 bases to trimming and J lost 4 bases, with 18 bases between them. This CDR3 spans 14 amino acids. Germline V gene data show CDR1 as LNHDA and CDR2 as SQIVND (reference sequence). CDR3 sequence reads: CASHPLGTPYGYTF. In nucleotides, the CDR3 is TGTGCCAGCCATCCTCTGGGGACTCCCTATGGCTACACCTTC. Complete variable domain (other parts from reference TRBV19 and TRBJ1-2): DGGITQSPKYLFRKEGQNVTLSCEQNLNHDAMYWYRQDPGQGLRLIYYSQIVNDFQKGDIAEGYSVSREKKESFPLTVTSAQKNPTAFYLCASHPLGTPYGYTFGSGTRLTVV.

This clonotype was detected only a few times. The J gene is TRBJ2-2, the V gene TRBV12-3 or TRBV12-4; possibly TRBD1 for D (6 bases). The ends were cut back, 5 bases at V and 5 bases at J, with 15 bases in the middle. The CDR3 has 15 residues. CDR3 residues: CASSITGLGTGELFF. CDR3 coding DNA: TGTGCCAGCAGTATTACAGGGTTGGGGACCGGGGAGCTGTTTTTT.

This clonotype appeared a few times. The chain carries TRBV7-2 and TRBJ2-5, with 10 bases that match TRBD2. The CDR3 covers 14 residues. After removal of 2 bases from V and 5 bases from J, the junction contained 2 bases not matched to a gene. CDR1 and CDR2 from the germline V gene are SGHTA and FQGNSA. The CDR3 DNA sequence: TGTGCCAGCAGCTTAAGCGGGAGGGCTGAGACCCAGTACTTC. Protein sequence: CASSLSGRAETQYF.

This chain joins TRBV20-1 and TRBJ2-3, with D possibly TRBD2 on 6 matching bases. Deletions cut 3 bases from V and 4 bases from J, with 11 bases between. The CDR3 sequence is 13 residues long. The V gene's germline CDR1 is DFQATT and CDR2 SNEGSKA (reference sequence). The CDR3 loop is CSASPGDSDTQYF. CDR3 DNA: TGCAGTGCTAGTCCGGGAGATTCAGATACGCAGTATTTT.

In its sample, this clonotype was seen a few times. The V and J genes are TRBV20-1 and TRBJ2-1; 12 bases are shared with TRBD2. With V trimmed by 5 bases and J by 5 bases, 7 bases remained unmatched. The CDR3 spans 15 residues. Germline V gene data show CDR1 as DFQATT and CDR2 as SNEGSKA (reference sequence). The CDR3 here is CSAYPLAGGHNEQFF. The CDR3 nucleotides are TGCAGTGCTTATCCACTAGCGGGAGGCCACAATGAGCAGTTCTTC.

The chain joins TRBV30 to TRBJ2-1; D is unclear. The CDR3 contains 15 residues. Germline lookup yields CDR1 GTSNPN and CDR2 SVGIG (reference sequence). V dropped 0 bases and J dropped 0 bases, with 9 bases sitting between them. In DNA form, the CDR3 reads TGTGCCTGGAGTGTTGGCAGGAGCTCCTACAATGAGCAGTTCTTC. Its protein is CAWSVGRSSYNEQFF.

This clonotype appeared a few times. The chain has TRBV7-2 and TRBJ1-1; 9 nucleotides match TRBD1. Germline trimming cut 2 bases from V and 6 bases from J; bases unmatched to any gene: 7. This CDR3 is 15 amino acids long. Germline loops: CDR1 SGHTA, CDR2 FQGNSA. This CDR3 is CASSLTGQGMAEAFF. CDR3 in DNA: TGTGCCAGCAGCTTAACGGGACAGGGAATGGCTGAAGCTTTCTTT.

The chain joins TRBV12-3 or TRBV12-4 to TRBJ2-7; D call uncertain. This CDR3 has 13 amino acids. Trimming shortened V by 1 base and J by 2 bases, and 6 bases separated the two germline ends. The CDR3 nucleotides read TGTGCCAGCAGTTTAGGCATTACCTACGAGCAGTACTTC. The encoded protein is CASSLGITYEQYF.

This chain joins TRBV10-3 and TRBJ1-2, with 10 bases aligning to TRBD1. V lost 7 bases to trimming and J lost 6 bases; unmatched junction nucleotides: 5. Germline CDR1 is ENHRY and CDR2 is SYGVKD. The CDR3 covers 13 residues. CDR3 residues: CAIKGTGADGYTF. The CDR3 DNA follows: TGTGCCATCAAGGGGACAGGGGCCGATGGCTACACCTTC.

The chain links TRBV7-2 to TRBJ1-3; tentative D call: TRBD1 (6 bases). CDR1 SGHTA and CDR2 FQGNSA come from the germline V gene. This CDR3 is built from 16 residues. V dropped 6 bases and J dropped 2 bases, with 17 bases sitting between them. CDR3 sequence (DNA): TGTGCCAGCAGGAGTGGGTGGGCAGGGGCTGGAAACACCATATATTTT. The encoded protein is CASRSGWAGAGNTIYF.

This clonotype was counted between two and nine times. The chain links TRBV18 to TRBJ1-5, with D perhaps matching TRBD1 (6 bases). Germline loops: CDR1 KGHSH, CDR2 LQKENI. Trimming pared 4 bases from V and 7 bases from J, leaving 14 bases between. The CDR3 loop spans 14 amino acids. The DNA for the CDR3 is TGTGCCAGCTCACTACAGGGAAAAGACCAGCCCCAGCATTTT. Translated: CASSLQGKDQPQHF.

This clonotype has more than one count but fewer than ten. This chain links TRBV5-6 with TRBJ2-7; 7 bases line up with TRBD1. The CDR3 extends over 14 amino acids. The germline CDR1 and CDR2 sequences are SGHDT and YYEEEE. V shed 5 bases and J 0 bases; nucleotides not matched to a gene: 5. The CDR3 sequence is CASRRDSTSYEQYV. The CDR3 DNA follows: TGTGCCAGCAGACGGGACAGTACCTCCTACGAGCAGTACGTC.

The chain recombines TRBV7-3 with TRBJ2-7; TRBD1 agrees at 8 bases. This CDR3 has 18 amino acids. The ends lost 5 bases at V and 0 bases at J; junction bases unmatched: 15. Germline V gene sequence: CDR1 SGHTA, CDR2 FQGTGA. CDR3 nucleotide sequence: TGTGCCAGCAGCCCCCGGTCGCCGGGACAGGCTAGCTCCTACGAGCAGTACTTC. Amino acids: CASSPRSPGQASSYEQYF.

This clonotype was counted between two and nine times. J is TRBJ1-2 and V is TRBV7-2, with 8 bases aligning to TRBD1. The V gene end was trimmed by 3 bases and the J gene end by 7 bases; junction bases not matched to a gene: 4. The germline V gene encodes CDR1 SGHTA and CDR2 FQGNSA. The CDR3 totals 13 residues. The CDR3: CASSFSGGFGYTF. The CDR3 DNA reads TGTGCCAGCAGCTTCTCAGGGGGCTTTGGCTACACCTTC.

This clonotype was found a few times. The chain is built from TRBV7-9 and TRBJ1-2, with D unresolved. Trimming took 1 base from V and 5 from J, leaving 8 bases between them. Germline V lookup: CDR1 SEHNR, CDR2 FQNEAQ (reference sequence). The CDR3 contains 13 residues. The CDR3 loop reads CASSLVPTYGYTF. The CDR3 nucleotides read TGTGCCAGCAGCTTAGTTCCCACTTATGGCTACACCTTC.

This clonotype turned up a few times. The chain recombines TRBV5-1 with TRBJ2-2, with D perhaps given as TRBD1 or TRBD2 (5 bases each). Germline V gene data show CDR1 as SGHRS and CDR2 as YFSETQ. The CDR3 loop spans 14 amino acids. Between the trimmed V and J ends, which lost 0 bases and 7 bases, there was a span of 10 bases. CDR3 region: CASSLVEGFGELFF. Here the CDR3 DNA reads TGCGCCAGCAGCTTGGTCGAGGGGTTCGGGGAGCTGTTTTTT. Supplemented by reference TRBV5-1 and TRBJ2-2, the full variable domain reads KAGVTQTPRYLIKTRGQQVTLSCSPISGHRSVSWYQQTPGQGLQFLFEYFSETQRNKGNFPGRFSGRQFSNSRSEMNVSTLELGDSALYLCASSLVEGFGELFFGEGSRLTVL.

This clonotype occurred a few times. The rearrangement uses TRBV28 and TRBJ2-4; maybe TRBD2 (6 bases). This CDR3 has 15 residues. The V gene's germline CDR1 is MDHEN and CDR2 SYDVKM. Between the trimmed V and J ends, which lost 5 bases and 0 bases, there was a span of 11 bases. This CDR3 is CASSPGGSAKNIQYF. For the CDR3, the DNA is TGTGCCAGCAGTCCTGGAGGGTCAGCCAAAAACATTCAGTACTTC.

This clonotype was recorded at least ten times. DNA for the CDR3: TGTGCCACCAGTGATACTCAGGAACCCCAAGAGACCCAGTACTTC. Its protein product is CATSDTQEPQETQYF. The V call is TRBV24-1, the J call TRBJ2-5; D is uncertain. The CDR3 is 15 residues long. The V end was cut by 3 bases, the J end by 1 base, with 11 bases between. Germline assignment: CDR1 KGHDR and CDR2 SFDVKD.

This clonotype has just a few counts. V and J are TRBV12-3 or TRBV12-4 and TRBJ2-1; TRBD1 matches at 7 bases. The CDR3 has 13 residues. Losses at the gene ends were 7 bases for V and 6 bases for J; bases not matched to a gene: 6. The CDR3 spells CASTSQGFNEQFF. As DNA, the CDR3 is TGTGCCAGCACCTCACAGGGGTTCAATGAGCAGTTCTTC.

The sample holds many counts of this clonotype. This chain links TRBV12-3 or TRBV12-4 with TRBJ2-5, with unresolved D. This CDR3 has 12 residues. Between the trimmed V and J ends, which lost 6 bases and 7 bases, there was a span of 12 bases. In DNA form, the CDR3 reads TGTGCCAGCAGAGAACCGAAGGGGACCCAGTACTTC. It is translated as CASREPKGTQYF.

In its sample, this clonotype was seen a few times. This chain joins TRBV6-6 and TRBJ1-2; D not certain. The CDR3 is 11 residues long. Germline V CDR1 and CDR2: MNHNY, SVGAGI (reference sequence). Trimming pared 5 bases from V and 1 base from J, leaving 2 bases between. In DNA, the CDR3 is TGTGCCAGCAGTATTAACTATGGCTACACCTTC. It specifies CASSINYGYTF.

The chain employs TRBV20-1 and TRBJ2-7; TRBD1 aligns across 7 bases. CDR1 is DFQATT, CDR2 SNEGSKA, per germline (reference sequence). The CDR3 sequence is 13 residues long. Trimming cost V 5 bases and J 3 bases; bases outside gene matches: 7. This chain's CDR3 is CSASRGIGYEQYF. As DNA, the CDR3 is TGCAGTGCTTCCAGGGGGATCGGCTACGAGCAGTACTTC.

The CDR3 loop reads CSARPLAGGLSSYNEQFF. CDR3 DNA sequence: TGCAGTGCTAGGCCCCTAGCGGGAGGGCTATCCTCCTACAATGAGCAGTTCTTC. The chain links TRBV20-1 to TRBJ2-1, with TRBD2 identical over 12 bases. V dropped 3 bases and J dropped 0; count of bases not matched to a gene: 9. CDR3 length equals 18 residues. Germline V gene sequence: CDR1 DFQATT, CDR2 SNEGSKA (reference sequence).

This clonotype turned up a few times. V and J are TRBV27 and TRBJ2-6, with a weak D call TRBD1 (5 bases). The V and J ends lost 0 bases and 0 bases respectively, with 21 bases between them. CDR3 length: 21 amino acids. Germline V CDR1 and CDR2: MNHEY, SMNVEV (reference sequence). CDR3 in amino acids: CASSLSWGSRAVPSGANVLTF. The DNA of the CDR3 is TGTGCCAGCAGTTTATCGTGGGGATCCAGGGCTGTCCCCTCTGGGGCCAACGTCCTGACTTTC.

V is TRBV10-1 and J is TRBJ2-2, with 12 bases identical to TRBD2. V was pared by 2 bases and J by 5 bases, with 0 bases of the junction left unmatched. The CDR3 runs 15 residues. Germline V gene lookup returns CDR1 WNHNN and CDR2 SYGVQD (reference sequence). CDR3 amino acids: CASSELAGGTGELFF. DNA of the CDR3: TGCGCCAGCAGTGAGCTAGCGGGAGGGACCGGGGAGCTGTTTTTT.

V and J are TRBV6-2 or TRBV6-3 and TRBJ1-4; D remains ambiguous. Germline assignment: CDR1 MNHEY and CDR2 SVGEGT. This CDR3 spans 16 amino acids. V gave up 6 bases and J gave up 0 bases, with 14 bases separating them. The chain's CDR3 is CASSPRRDSTNEKLFF. In DNA, the CDR3 is TGTGCCAGCAGCCCACGACGGGATTCAACTAATGAAAAACTGTTTTTT.

The V call is TRBV20-1, the J call TRBJ2-7; 9 bases are a match to TRBD1. V dropped 3 bases and J dropped 2; count of bases not matched to a gene: 8. Germline CDR1 DFQATT, CDR2 SNEGSKA (reference sequence). The length of the CDR3 is 15 residues. The CDR3 reads CSARILDRGAYEQYF. DNA of the CDR3: TGCAGTGCTAGGATCCTTGACAGGGGGGCCTACGAGCAGTACTTC.

Comment on this clonotype: A much larger clonotype is one base distant, so this may be a read error. The chain uses TRBV20-1 and TRBJ1-3; D is unclear. CDR1 is DFQATT and CDR2 is SNEGSKA in the germline V gene (reference sequence). The CDR3 is made up of 15 amino acids. This chain's CDR3 is CSARGGVDSGSTIYF. The CDR3 bases are TGCAGTGCCCGCGGCGGTGTAGACTCTGGAAGCACCATATATTTT.

This sequence joins TRBV9 and TRBJ1-5; maybe TRBD1 (5 bases). Germline V gives CDR1 SGDLS, CDR2 YYNGEE. There are 15 residues in the CDR3. Between the trimmed V and J ends, which lost 2 bases and 3 bases, there was a span of 12 bases. CDR3 sequence: CASSVGGKHNQPQHF. The DNA of the CDR3 is TGTGCCAGCAGCGTCGGGGGTAAACACAATCAGCCCCAGCATTTT.

This clonotype was detected ten times or more. V and J are TRBV5-5 and TRBJ2-5; weak D call: TRBD2 (6 bases). CDR3 size: 13 residues. The V end was cut by 7 bases, the J end by 4 bases, with 14 bases between. Per the germline V gene, CDR1 is SGHKS and CDR2 is YYEKEE (reference sequence). CDR3 nucleotides: TGTGCCAGCGAAGGGAGGTGGAGAGAGACCCAGTACTTC. This encodes CASEGRWRETQYF.